One and the same sample provided the 11 T cell receptor beta chains below, sequenced in a study of blood T cell repertoires in COVID-19. The repertoire was sequenced with immunoSEQ multiplex PCR; TCRdb's copy has only in-frame clones and lacks some. Altogether about 170,000 clones are present, around 82% being singletons, with the ten largest covering roughly 1.9%. What was sequenced was peripheral blood. The receptors originated from an elderly woman with acute or convalescent COVID-19.

Remarks on this clone: The junction departs from the called germline gene at one end, perhaps through a read error. The rearrangement joins TRBV5-1 to TRBJ2-7, with 13 bases identical to TRBD2. CDR1 is SGHRS and CDR2 is YFSETQ in the germline V gene. The CDR3 is 13 residues long. The chain's CDR3 is CASSRTSGSELYF. The DNA of the CDR3 is TGCGCCAGCAGCCGGACTAGCGGGAGCGAGCTGTACTTC.

The rearrangement links TRBV5-8 to TRBJ1-5, with a tentative D call TRBD1 (5 bases). Germline CDR1 reads SGHTS; CDR2 reads YDEGEE. This CDR3 has 15 amino acids. Trimming left V 0 bases short and J 5 bases short, with 12 bases between. The CDR3 reads CASSLAWQGYQPQHF. CDR3 nucleotides: TGTGCCAGCAGCTTGGCCTGGCAGGGATATCAGCCCCAGCATTTT.

The CDR3 region is CASSKVRDRITDTQYF. The DNA of the CDR3 is TGTGCCAGTAGTAAAGTCCGGGACAGGATCACAGATACGCAGTATTTT. V gene TRBV19 combines with J gene TRBJ2-3, with TRBD1 matching 8 bases. The CDR3 is 16 amino acids. From germline, CDR1 is LNHDA and CDR2 SQIVND (reference sequence). V lost 4 bases to trimming and J lost 2 bases; unmatched junction nucleotides: 8.

The V and J genes are TRBV19 and TRBJ1-1, with 8 bases aligning to TRBD1. Germline trimming cut 5 bases from V and 10 bases from J; bases unmatched to any gene: 12. Germline lookup yields CDR1 LNHDA and CDR2 SQIVND (reference sequence). The CDR3 runs to 14 residues. CDR3 region: CASSPGQENLGAFF. CDR3 sequence (DNA): TGTGCCAGTAGTCCGGGACAGGAGAACTTAGGAGCTTTCTTT.

V is TRBV6-2 or TRBV6-3 and J is TRBJ2-1, with TRBD1 matching over 7 bases. The ends lost 1 base at V and 16 bases at J; junction bases unmatched: 7. The CDR3 spans 12 residues. Germline assignment: CDR1 MNHEY and CDR2 SVGEGT. For the CDR3, the DNA is TGTGCCAGCAGTTACTTCGGACAGGTTAGCTTCTTC. Residues: CASSYFGQVSFF.

This clone showed up just a few times. The genes are TRBV19 and TRBJ2-7; no firm D call. There are 14 residues in the CDR3. Germline assignment: CDR1 LNHDA and CDR2 SQIVND (reference sequence). V was cut by 6 bases and J by 0 bases, with 12 bases left in between. CDR3 region: CASSLGGSSYEQYF. The CDR3 nucleotides are TGTGCCAGTAGCCTTGGCGGAAGCTCCTACGAGCAGTACTTC.

The chain employs TRBV7-9 and TRBJ2-7; no reliable D call. The ends were cut back, 1 base at V and 0 bases at J, with 10 bases in the middle. This CDR3 has 15 amino acids. The germline V gene encodes CDR1 SEHNR and CDR2 FQNEAQ (reference sequence). Here the CDR3 reads CASSLGVRNSYEQYF. CDR3 coding DNA: TGTGCCAGCAGCTTAGGTGTTCGTAACTCCTACGAGCAGTACTTC.

V is TRBV30 and J is TRBJ2-1, with 12 positions matching TRBD2. The ends lost 3 bases at V and 10 bases at J; junction bases unmatched: 19. From germline, CDR1 is GTSNPN and CDR2 SVGIG (reference sequence). The CDR3 covers 18 residues. The CDR3 DNA reads TGTGCCTGGAGCGCCGGAAAACTAGCGGGAGGATCGTTCGCGGAGCAGTTCTTC. Translated, it gives CAWSAGKLAGGSFAEQFF.

The chain is built from TRBV2 and TRBJ2-2; 8 positions agree with TRBD1. The CDR3 contains 17 residues. From germline, CDR1 is SNHLY and CDR2 FYNNEI. Trimming took 3 bases from V and 5 from J; bases not matched to a gene: 11. CDR3 protein: CASSDHPQGARTGELFF. The DNA for the CDR3 is TGTGCCAGCAGTGATCATCCCCAGGGGGCTAGGACCGGGGAGCTGTTTTTT.

This sequence joins TRBV12-3 or TRBV12-4 and TRBJ1-4; perhaps TRBD1 as D (5 bases). The CDR3 extends over 13 amino acids. Trimming shortened V by 8 bases and J by 8 bases, and 15 bases separated the two germline ends. The CDR3 region has the DNA TGTGCCAGCCGTGCTGCAGGGCGGGAAAAACTGTTTTTT. Amino acids: CASRAAGREKLFF.

The rearrangement joins TRBV12-3 or TRBV12-4 to TRBJ2-2; no reliable D call. The CDR3 consists of 13 residues. The V end lost 2 bases, the J end lost 7 bases, and 8 bases lay between the germline ends. The CDR3 protein is CASSLYLGGELFF. CDR3 nucleotides: TGTGCCAGCAGTTTATACCTCGGCGGGGAGCTGTTTTTT.